The 26 T cell receptor beta chains reported below all come from one sample, sequenced in a study of blood T cell repertoires in COVID-19. Method: immunoSEQ multiplex PCR; TCRdb's copy keeps in-frame clones and lacks some. Among just over 300,000 clones listed, roughly 91% were seen once. Sequenced: peripheral blood. These receptors were obtained from a woman aged 25 to 45 with COVID-19, enrolled during active disease.

The chain uses TRBV2 and TRBJ1-2; TRBD1 is a possible D gene (5 bases). The V end was cut by 3 bases, the J end by 7 bases, with 15 bases between. CDR3 length: 14 residues. The V gene's germline CDR1 is SNHLY and CDR2 FYNNEI. DNA of the CDR3: TGTGCCAGCAGTGAGACGCCCGCCGGGGGTGGCTACACCTTC. It translates to CASSETPAGGGYTF.

The rearrangement links TRBV5-1 to TRBJ1-1; TRBD1 aligns across 9 bases. Germline V gene data show CDR1 as SGHRS and CDR2 as YFSETQ. Trimming cost V 4 bases and J 4 bases; bases outside gene matches: 8. This CDR3 is 15 amino acids long. The CDR3 sequence is CASSGTGDRATEAFF. As DNA, the CDR3 is TGCGCCAGCAGCGGGACGGGGGACAGGGCCACTGAAGCTTTCTTT.

J is TRBJ1-5 and V is TRBV28; 9 bases agree with TRBD1. V lost 2 bases to trimming and J lost 6 bases; unmatched junction nucleotides: 5. CDR3 length: 15 amino acids. Per germline, CDR1 MDHEN and CDR2 SYDVKM. The CDR3 is CASSLSGTGFQPQHF. In DNA form, the CDR3 reads TGTGCCAGCAGTTTAAGTGGGACAGGGTTTCAGCCCCAGCATTTT. Combining the CDR3 with reference TRBV28 and TRBJ1-5 gives the whole variable domain DVKVTQSSRYLVKRTGEKVFLECVQDMDHENMFWYRQDPGLGLRLIYFSYDVKMKEKGDIPEGYSVSREKKERFSLILESASTNQTSMYLCASSLSGTGFQPQHFGDGTRLSIL.

The chain joins TRBV6-5 to TRBJ2-2; D not certain. Trimming removed 6 bases from V and 4 bases from J, with 9 bases in between. The CDR3 spans 13 residues. Germline CDR1 and CDR2: MNHEY and SVGAGI. DNA of the CDR3: TGTGCCAGCAGCGCAGGATTCACCGGGGAGCTGTTTTTT. This codes for CASSAGFTGELFF.

The chain recombines TRBV27 with TRBJ1-5; D is unclear. The V end lost 3 bases, the J end lost 3 bases, and 9 bases lay between the germline ends. Germline V CDR1 and CDR2: MNHEY, SMNVEV (reference sequence). This CDR3 region has 14 residues. CDR3 protein: CASSFGGPNQPQHF. The CDR3 coding sequence is TGTGCCAGCAGTTTCGGAGGTCCCAATCAGCCCCAGCATTTT.

The rearrangement links TRBV5-1 to TRBJ2-6; D is perhaps TRBD1 (6 bases). Trimming stripped 4 bases from V and 1 base from J, with 12 bases between. Looked up from germline, CDR1 is SGHRS and CDR2 is YFSETQ. This CDR3 region has 16 residues. This CDR3 reads CASSEEQGSGANVLTF. The CDR3 DNA reads TGCGCCAGCAGCGAGGAACAGGGTTCTGGGGCCAACGTCCTGACTTTC.

The chain's CDR3 is CASSLDYSSSGQYF. CDR3 in DNA: TGTGCCAGCAGCTTAGACTACTCGTCGTCCGGCCAGTACTTC. The rearrangement uses TRBV7-2 and TRBJ2-5; the D is unclear. Per the germline V gene, CDR1 is SGHTA and CDR2 is FQGNSA. V gave up 1 base and J gave up 10 bases, with 16 bases separating them. CDR3 length: 14 amino acids.

V usage is TRBV2 and J usage is TRBJ2-3, with 10 bases that match TRBD1. Germline CDR1 and CDR2: SNHLY and FYNNEI. The CDR3 consists of 15 residues. The V gene end was trimmed by 8 bases and the J gene end by 0 bases; junction bases not matched to a gene: 5. In nucleotides, the CDR3 is TGTGCCAGCGCGCGACAGGGGGCGAGCACAGATACGCAGTATTTT. It is translated as CASARQGASTDTQYF. The whole variable domain, remainder taken from reference TRBV2 and TRBJ2-3, is EPEVTQTPSHQVTQMGQEVILRCVPISNHLYFYWYRQILGQKVEFLVSFYNNEISEKSEIFDDQFSVERPDGSNFTLKIRSTKLEDSAMYFCASARQGASTDTQYFGPGTRLTVL.

This rearrangement joins TRBV3-1 (or the pseudogene TRBV3-2) to TRBJ1-2; D unresolved. There are 15 residues in the CDR3. The V end was cut by 0 bases, the J end by 4 bases, with 12 bases between. Germline CDR1 reads LGHDT; CDR2 reads YNNKEL (reference sequence). CDR3 in amino acids: CASSQEAAVSYGYTF. The DNA of the CDR3 is TGTGCCAGCAGCCAAGAGGCGGCGGTCAGCTATGGCTACACCTTC.

V gene TRBV19 combines with J gene TRBJ1-2, with D possibly matching TRBD1 (6 bases). The V gene lost 0 bases and the J gene lost 6 bases, with 20 bases spanning the gap. The germline CDR1 and CDR2 sequences are LNHDA and SQIVND (reference sequence). The CDR3 runs to 17 residues. The CDR3 region is CASSIDPRQGFQDGYTF. CDR3 in DNA: TGTGCCAGTAGTATAGATCCTCGGCAGGGGTTTCAAGATGGCTACACCTTC.

The rearrangement joins TRBV7-9 to TRBJ2-1; perhaps TRBD1 as D (6 bases). Trimming removed 1 base at V and 2 bases at J, with 9 bases between. Germline V gene lookup returns CDR1 SEHNR and CDR2 FQNEAQ (reference sequence). The CDR3 contains 15 residues. CDR3 nucleotide sequence: TGTGCCAGCAGCTTAGGGGGGCCCCCCTACAATGAGCAGTTCTTC. Translating gives CASSLGGPPYNEQFF.

There are many counts of this clone. At one boundary the junction diverges from the germline segment, which might be a read error. The rearrangement uses TRBV28 and TRBJ1-6; D is ambiguous. Germline CDR1 is MDHEN and CDR2 is SYDVKM. The CDR3 loop spans 11 amino acids. CDR3 residues: CASSFGSFTQF. Written as DNA, the CDR3 is TGTGCCAGCAGTTTTGGCTCTTTTACCCAATTT.

This chain uses TRBV24-1 with TRBJ2-3; D is unclear. Trimming removed 5 bases from V and 2 bases from J, with 13 bases in between. The CDR3 has 15 residues. Germline CDR1 KGHDR, CDR2 SFDVKD. Here the CDR3 DNA reads TGTGCCACCAGTGGCTCACTTGGGCCCACAGATACGCAGTATTTT. It translates to CATSGSLGPTDTQYF.

V usage is TRBV11-3 and J usage is TRBJ2-1; 8 bases are shared with TRBD2. The CDR3 runs to 15 residues. Germline assignment: CDR1 SGHNT and CDR2 YENEEA. J gave up 4 bases and V 6 bases, and 8 bases lay outside the gene matches. The CDR3 sequence is CASRLETSVYNEQFF. The DNA of the CDR3 is TGTGCCAGCAGGTTGGAGACTAGCGTGTACAATGAGCAGTTCTTC.

The chain combines TRBV5-8 with TRBJ1-2; 8 bases align to TRBD1. The CDR3 has 14 amino acids. Germline CDR1 is SGHTS and CDR2 is YDEGEE. The V segment lost 4 bases and the J segment 7 bases; nucleotides outside the gene matches: 9. The CDR3: CASSPGIRGLGYTF. DNA of the CDR3: TGTGCCAGCAGCCCGGGCATCAGGGGGCTTGGCTACACCTTC.

In this sample, this clone turned up a few times. This chain connects TRBV5-1 to TRBJ1-2, with 7 bases lining up with TRBD1. Germline values: CDR1 SGHRS, CDR2 YFSETQ. V gave up 2 bases and J gave up 7 bases; unmatched junction bases: 2. CDR3 length: 12 amino acids. CDR3 nucleotide sequence: TGCGCCAGCAGCTTCGGACAGGCTGGCTACACCTTC. This codes for CASSFGQAGYTF.

This rearrangement joins TRBV28 to TRBJ1-5; 8 nucleotides align to TRBD1. J was trimmed by 2 bases and V by 1 base; bases with no gene match: 1. The CDR3 has 15 amino acids. CDR1 and CDR2 (germline): MDHEN, SYDVKM. CDR3 amino acids: CASSLSGQGNQPQHF. The CDR3 DNA is TGTGCCAGCAGTTTATCGGGACAGGGCAATCAGCCCCAGCATTTT.

V and J are TRBV30 and TRBJ1-6; 9 nucleotides align to TRBD1. V gave up 3 bases and J gave up 14 bases; unmatched junction bases: 8. Per germline, CDR1 GTSNPN and CDR2 SVGIG (reference sequence). The CDR3 is made up of 13 amino acids. The CDR3 bases are TGTGCCTGGAGGGACAGGGGATGGGAGGCCCTCCACTTT. Amino acid sequence: CAWRDRGWEALHF.

The chain uses TRBV7-8 and TRBJ1-2, with unresolved D. CDR3 size: 13 residues. Germline assignment: CDR1 SGHVS and CDR2 FQNEAQ. The germline V and J ends were trimmed by 3 bases and 6 bases, with 11 bases remaining between them. CDR3 coding DNA: TGTGCCAGCAGCTTCGGGGTTGACGATGGCTACACCTTC. It translates to CASSFGVDDGYTF.

The CDR3, as DNA: TGTGCCAGCAGTTGGGGGGTCCACAATCAGCCCCAGCATTTT. Protein product: CASSWGVHNQPQHF. The chain combines TRBV2 with TRBJ1-5; possible D gene TRBD1, 5 bases. The V gene lost 5 bases and the J gene lost 3 bases, with 11 bases spanning the gap. Germline CDR1 is SNHLY and CDR2 is FYNNEI. This CDR3 is 14 amino acids long. The full variable domain, rest sourced from reference TRBV2 and TRBJ1-5, is EPEVTQTPSHQVTQMGQEVILRCVPISNHLYFYWYRQILGQKVEFLVSFYNNEISEKSEIFDDQFSVERPDGSNFTLKIRSTKLEDSAMYFCASSWGVHNQPQHFGDGTRLSIL.

This clone was picked up a small number of times. CDR3 residues: CASSVGDTDQPQHF. The CDR3 region has the DNA TGTGCCAGCAGCGTAGGGGACACCGATCAGCCCCAGCATTTT. The V call is TRBV9, the J call TRBJ1-5; D is perhaps TRBD1 (6 bases). Looked up from germline, CDR1 is SGDLS and CDR2 is YYNGEE. The CDR3 runs to 14 residues. Trimming took off 0 bases at V and 5 bases at J, with 9 bases between the two ends.

The chain has TRBV5-5 and TRBJ1-6; TRBD1 is a possible D gene (6 bases). V was pared by 0 bases and J by 9 bases, with 16 bases between. Germline CDR1 is SGHKS and CDR2 is YYEKEE (reference sequence). CDR3 length: 16 residues. The CDR3 region has the DNA TGTGCCAGCAGCTTGGCCGAGGGGGATTCGGCTTCACCCCTCCACTTT. Amino acids: CASSLAEGDSASPLHF.

This rearrangement joins TRBV18 to TRBJ2-1; TRBD2 is a possible D gene (7 bases). Germline V lookup: CDR1 KGHSH, CDR2 LQKENI. V gave up 2 bases and J gave up 9 bases, with 8 bases separating them. The CDR3 covers 12 residues. The CDR3 is CASSPAGAEQFF. In nucleotides, the CDR3 is TGTGCCAGCTCACCAGCGGGGGCTGAGCAGTTCTTC.

The V call is TRBV5-4, the J call TRBJ1-6; unclear D gene. Trimming shortened V by 1 base and J by 0 bases, and 8 bases separated the two germline ends. This CDR3 is built from 16 residues. Germline lookup yields CDR1 SGHNT and CDR2 YYREEE (reference sequence). The CDR3 spells CASSLHLSSYNSPLHF. The CDR3 region has the DNA TGTGCCAGCAGCTTGCATTTGAGCTCCTATAATTCACCCCTCCACTTT. The full variable domain, its missing parts supplied by reference TRBV5-4 and TRBJ1-6, is ETGVTQSPTHLIKTRGQQVTLRCSSQSGHNTVSWYQQALGQGPQFIFQYYREEENGRGNFPPRFSGLQFPNYSSELNVNALELDDSALYLCASSLHLSSYNSPLHFGNGTRLTVT.

V usage is TRBV30 and J usage is TRBJ1-1; D is unclear. V dropped 2 bases and J dropped 4 bases, with 11 bases sitting between them. There are 13 residues in the CDR3. In germline, CDR1 is GTSNPN, CDR2 SVGIG (reference sequence). The DNA of the CDR3 is TGTGCCTGGAGTATGCAGGTTAGCACTGAAGCTTTCTTT. Translating it yields CAWSMQVSTEAFF.

This clone was seen a handful of times. The V gene is TRBV7-9, the J gene TRBJ1-1, with D possibly being TRBD1 (5 bases). Germline loops: CDR1 SEHNR, CDR2 FQNEAQ (reference sequence). The CDR3 runs 13 residues. The V and J ends lost 6 bases and 0 bases respectively, with 8 bases between them. The CDR3 region is CASRGGMNTEAFF. DNA for the CDR3: TGTGCCAGCAGGGGGGGAATGAACACTGAAGCTTTCTTT.